This T cell receptor beta chain was sequenced in a study of T-cell memory formation after mild COVID-19. The overall study: TCR clusters mostly belonged to single donors. Study results and caveats: Pre-infection memory harbored some responding clones, suggesting cross-reactive memory joined.

Germline V gives CDR1 DFQATT, CDR2 SNEGSKA (reference sequence). V was shortened by 7 bases and J by 0 bases, with 22 bases between the two germline ends. The CDR3 extends over 16 amino acids. In the case of this clonotype: The target antigen is unknown.

5'RACE, which relied on constant-segment primers, yielded TCR alpha and TCR beta cDNA libraries carrying sample barcodes and UMIs. One entry per CDR3 protein, called by TCRdb with MiXCR from the 5' RACE reads. This sample has 470,000 or so distinct CDR3 sequences, with around 20% found just once. The sample comprised PBMCs or a T cell subset sorted from them (not recorded which). This chain uses TRBV20-1 with TRBJ2-7; the D gene is possibly TRBD2 (7 bases). The sequence was collected from an adult woman who had mild COVID-19 (a few samples of this study predate the infection). Cell type and time point are not known. CDR3 sequence (DNA): TGCAGTGTCGTCCACCTACAGGGACTAACCTCCTACGAGCAGTACTTC. It translates to CSVVHLQGLTSYEQYF.